The 14 T cell receptor beta chains given below trace back to one sample, sequenced in a study of T cells in Graves' hyperthyroidism and ophthalmopathy. Amplification of TCR beta CDR3 regions was performed using RNA transcripts as template. The HTBI set primed first-round TCR CDR3 RT-PCR. TCRdb passed the multiplex PCR reads through MiXCR, listing each CDR3 protein once. Of 250,000 to 300,000 distinct CDR3 sequences listed, 10% to 15% are singletons. Material: blood. Receptor source: a woman aged 25 to 39 with Graves' hyperthyroidism that later progressed to Graves' ophthalmopathy.

The chain has TRBV7-6 and TRBJ2-3, with a weak D call TRBD2 (6 bases). V was cut by 4 bases and J by 3 bases, with 11 bases left in between. CDR3 length: 14 amino acids. The germline gives CDR1 SGHVS, CDR2 FNYEAQ. The CDR3 coding sequence is TGTGCCAGCAGCTCAATCCGGGGGACAGATACGCAGTATTTT. This encodes CASSSIRGTDTQYF.

This clonotype was seen more than once but under ten times. The chain uses TRBV12-3 or TRBV12-4 and TRBJ2-1; D may be TRBD1 (6 bases). This CDR3 region has 12 residues. V lost 5 bases, J lost 14 bases, and 16 bases lay in between. The DNA for the CDR3 is TGTGCCAGCAGTCTGACAGGCTACCTGGAGTTCTTC. The encoded protein is CASSLTGYLEFF.

This clonotype was observed at least ten times. The chain recombines TRBV9 with TRBJ2-5; D is possibly TRBD2 (5 bases). Trimming left V 0 bases short and J 5 bases short, with 11 bases between. There are 14 residues in the CDR3. CDR1 and CDR2 from the germline V gene are SGDLS and YYNGEE. Here the CDR3 DNA reads TGTGCCAGCAGCGTAGGAGGGAATGAGGAGACCCAGTACTTC. As protein: CASSVGGNEETQYF.

The table lists this clonotype with many counts. The genes are TRBV6-1 and TRBJ1-1, with D perhaps TRBD1 (6 bases). V shed 5 bases and J shed 4 bases, with 20 bases lying between them. This CDR3 contains 16 residues. Looked up from germline, CDR1 is MNHNS and CDR2 is SASEGT. The DNA for the CDR3 is TGTGCCAGCAGTTTAGGGCAGGGGTATATTGGCACTGAAGCTTTCTTT. It translates to CASSLGQGYIGTEAFF.

The chain uses TRBV2 and TRBJ2-3; D ambiguous. Germline CDR1 and CDR2: SNHLY and FYNNEI. This CDR3 spans 14 amino acids. Trimming took 1 base from V and 2 from J, leaving 7 bases between them. The CDR3, as DNA: TGTGCCAGCAGTGAAGACAGCAACACAGATACGCAGTATTTT. It translates to CASSEDSNTDTQYF. Complete variable domain (other parts from reference TRBV2 and TRBJ2-3): EPEVTQTPSHQVTQMGQEVILRCVPISNHLYFYWYRQILGQKVEFLVSFYNNEISEKSEIFDDQFSVERPDGSNFTLKIRSTKLEDSAMYFCASSEDSNTDTQYFGPGTRLTVL.

Regarding this clonotype: This could be a read error, since a much larger clone is one nucleotide away. The genes are TRBV27 and TRBJ2-1, with 10 bases fitting TRBD2. The length of the CDR3 is 16 residues. From germline, CDR1 is MNHEY and CDR2 SMNVEV (reference sequence). The DNA for the CDR3 is TGTGCCAGCAGTTTTCAGCGGGAGGGCGATAAAAATGAGCAGCTCTTC. The encoded protein is CASSFQREGDKNEQLF.

This clonotype was seen repeatedly, ten times or more. In DNA, the CDR3 is TGTGCCAGCAGTTACGGACGGTCACTAGCGGGACCCACCGGGGAGCTGTTTTTT. Encoded protein: CASSYGRSLAGPTGELFF. This sequence joins TRBV6-5 and TRBJ2-2; 10 nucleotides match TRBD2. V was clipped by 2 bases and J by 4 bases; unmatched bases: 10. Looked up from germline, CDR1 is MNHEY and CDR2 is SVGAGI. CDR3 length: 18 residues.

This clonotype was seen only a few times. The V and J genes are TRBV25-1 and TRBJ2-5, with D perhaps matching TRBD2 (5 bases). Germline V CDR1 and CDR2: MGHDK, SYGVNS. V was trimmed by 1 base and J by 2 bases, leaving 11 bases between them. The CDR3 loop spans 15 amino acids. The CDR3 here is CASSESQRLQETQYF. The DNA of the CDR3 is TGTGCCAGCAGTGAATCCCAGCGGCTTCAAGAGACCCAGTACTTC.

About this clonotype: A single base separates this from a much larger clone, so it may be a read error. This likely comes from a read error, as the CDR3 has no conserved phenylalanine or tryptophan at its end. The chain uses TRBV9 and TRBJ1-1; no clear D. In germline, CDR1 is SGDLS, CDR2 YYNGEE. This CDR3 is built from 13 residues. The V end lost 3 bases, the J end lost 1 base, and 7 bases lay between the germline ends. This CDR3 is CASSAWGNTEAFL. CDR3 bases: TGTGCCAGCAGCGCTTGGGGGAACACTGAAGCTTTCCTT.

On this clonotype itself: An end of the junction differs from the germline gene, which may be a read error. The V call is TRBV10-3, the J call TRBJ2-1; the match to TRBD2 covers 11 bases. The germline V gene encodes CDR1 ENHRY and CDR2 SYGVKD. The CDR3 consists of 15 residues. Here the CDR3 reads CAISETSGSYNKQFF. The DNA of the CDR3 is TGTGCCATCAGTGAGACTAGCGGGAGTTACAATAAGCAGTTCTTC.

The sample holds many counts of this clonotype. The genes are TRBV28 and TRBJ2-3, with TRBD2 identical over 9 bases. The CDR3 contains 19 residues. With V trimmed by 4 bases and J by 5 bases, 19 bases remained unmatched. CDR1 is MDHEN, CDR2 SYDVKM, per germline. CDR3 protein: CASSSHRGLATAGIDTQYF. The DNA of the CDR3 is TGTGCCAGCAGTTCACACCGCGGACTAGCGACCGCAGGTATAGATACGCAGTATTTT.

A note on this clonotype: Possible read error: a much larger clone is one base away. V usage is TRBV19 and J usage is TRBJ1-1; no firm D call. In germline, CDR1 is LNHDA, CDR2 SQIVND (reference sequence). The CDR3 runs 13 residues. V lost 3 bases and J 0 bases, leaving 5 bases between the germline ends. CDR3 region: CASSMGMNTEAFF. In nucleotides, the CDR3 is TGTGCCAGTAGTATGGGCATGAACACTGAAGCTTTCTTT.

This clonotype occurred many times. This chain links TRBV30 with TRBJ2-1, with TRBD2 identical over 9 bases. CDR1 GTSNPN and CDR2 SVGIG come from the germline V gene (reference sequence). V lost 3 bases and J lost 1; bases outside the gene matches: 16. There are 19 residues in the CDR3. The CDR3 coding sequence is TGTGCCTGGAGAGCCGCCCTCGTAGTGAGCGGGAGGTCCTACAATGAGCAGTTCTTC. Its translation: CAWRAALVVSGRSYNEQFF. Based on the CDR3 plus reference TRBV30 and TRBJ2-1, the full variable domain is SQTIHQWPATLVQPVGSPLSLECTVEGTSNPNLYWYRQAAGRGLQLLFYSVGIGQISSEVPQNLSASRPQDRQFILSSKKLLLSDSGFYLCAWRAALVVSGRSYNEQFFGPGTRLTVL.

This chain connects TRBV5-6 to TRBJ2-5; 11 bases align to TRBD2. Germline V gene lookup returns CDR1 SGHDT and CDR2 YYEEEE. The CDR3 loop spans 17 amino acids. V lost 2 bases and J lost 0; bases outside the gene matches: 6. The DNA for the CDR3 is TGTGCCAGCAGCTTATACCGACTAGCGGGGAACCAAGAGACCCAGTACTTC. Translated, it gives CASSLYRLAGNQETQYF.